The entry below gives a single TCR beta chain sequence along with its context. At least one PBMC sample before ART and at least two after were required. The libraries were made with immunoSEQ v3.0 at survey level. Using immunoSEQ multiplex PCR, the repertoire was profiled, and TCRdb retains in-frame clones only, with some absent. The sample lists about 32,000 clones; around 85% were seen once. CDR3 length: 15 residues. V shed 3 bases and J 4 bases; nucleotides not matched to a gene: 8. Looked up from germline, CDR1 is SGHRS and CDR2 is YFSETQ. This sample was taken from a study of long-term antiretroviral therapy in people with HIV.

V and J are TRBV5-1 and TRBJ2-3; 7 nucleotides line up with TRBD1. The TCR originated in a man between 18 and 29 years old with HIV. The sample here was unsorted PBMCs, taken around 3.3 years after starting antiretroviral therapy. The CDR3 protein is CASSSATGWADTQYF. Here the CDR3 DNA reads TGCGCCAGCAGCTCCGCGACAGGGTGGGCAGATACGCAGTATTTT.